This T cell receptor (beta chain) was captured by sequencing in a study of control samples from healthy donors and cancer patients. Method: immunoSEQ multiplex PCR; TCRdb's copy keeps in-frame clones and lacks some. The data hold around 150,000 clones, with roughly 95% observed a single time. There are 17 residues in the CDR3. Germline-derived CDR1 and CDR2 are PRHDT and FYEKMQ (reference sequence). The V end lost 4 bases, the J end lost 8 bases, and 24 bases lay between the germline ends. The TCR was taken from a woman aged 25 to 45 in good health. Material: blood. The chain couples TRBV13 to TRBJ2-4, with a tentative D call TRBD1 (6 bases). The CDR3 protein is CASSSRDTVFGGDIQYF. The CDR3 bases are TGTGCCAGCAGCTCCCGGGACACGGTTTTCGGTGGTGACATTCAGTACTTC. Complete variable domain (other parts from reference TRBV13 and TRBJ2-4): AAGVIQSPRHLIKEKRETATLKCYPIPRHDTVYWYQQGPGQDPQFLISFYEKMQSDKGSIPDRFSAQQFSDYHSELNMSSLELGDSALYFCASSSRDTVFGGDIQYFGAGTRLSVL.